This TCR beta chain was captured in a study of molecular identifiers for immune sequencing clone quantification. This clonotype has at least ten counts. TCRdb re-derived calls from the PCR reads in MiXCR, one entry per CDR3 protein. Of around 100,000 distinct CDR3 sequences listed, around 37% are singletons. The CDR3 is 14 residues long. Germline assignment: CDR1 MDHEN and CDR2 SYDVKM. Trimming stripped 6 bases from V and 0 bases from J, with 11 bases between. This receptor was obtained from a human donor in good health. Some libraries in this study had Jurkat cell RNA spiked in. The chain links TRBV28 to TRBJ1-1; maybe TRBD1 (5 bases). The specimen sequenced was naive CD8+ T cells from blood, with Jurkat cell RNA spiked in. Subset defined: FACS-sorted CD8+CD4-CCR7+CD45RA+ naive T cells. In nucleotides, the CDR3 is TGTGCCAGCAGGACGGACACAATGAACACTGAAGCTTTCTTT. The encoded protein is CASRTDTMNTEAFF.